Listed below are T cell receptor beta chains from one sample, sequenced in a study of identical twins. TCRdb itself ran the 5' RACE reads through MiXCR, one entry per CDR3 protein. The data contain around 480,000 distinct CDR3 sequences, over 12% of them singletons. These sequences were also reported in another study, on yellow fever vaccine responses in identical twins.

Source material: CD4+ T cells sorted from blood. The receptors originated from a woman under 30 in good health. Both conserved end residues are part of each CDR3. Each record gives: V gene, D gene, clone size, J gene, CDR3 length, CDR3 protein, CDR3 DNA. D genes are given only for firm matches. Some rows have no size entry. The others give once, few or many, or a class for an expanded clone.

>TRBV3-1|TRBD2|-|TRBJ2-3|16
CASSQEGLADTDTQYF
TGTGCCAGCAGCCAAGAGGGACTAGCGGACACAGATACGCAGTATTTT
>TRBV12-3/TRBV12-4|TRBD2|many|TRBJ2-1|14
CASSDILAGGRPFF
TGTGCCAGCAGCGACATACTAGCGGGGGGCCGTCCGTTCTTC
>TRBV20-1|TRBD1|few|TRBJ1-6|14
CSARATGVGSPLHF
TGCAGTGCTAGAGCTACAGGGGTAGGGTCACCCCTCCACTTT
>TRBV20-1|TRBD2|-|TRBJ2-3|17
CSARPTGGRLPMDTQYF
TGCAGTGCTAGACCGACTGGCGGGAGGCTTCCTATGGATACGCAGTATTTT
>TRBV27|TRBD1|-|TRBJ1-6|17
CASLIEGQSPYNSPLHF
TGTGCCAGCTTGATCGAGGGACAGTCCCCGTATAATTCACCCCTCCACTTT
>TRBV15|TRBD2|-|TRBJ2-3|16
CATSKGLADIPDTQYF
TGTGCCACCAGCAAAGGACTAGCGGATATTCCAGATACGCAGTATTTT
>TRBV6-2/TRBV6-3|-|few|TRBJ2-3|15
CASSYRGSDTDTQYF
TGTGCCAGCAGTTACAGGGGATCGGACACAGATACGCAGTATTTT
>TRBV28|TRBD2|few|TRBJ2-3|19
CASSLPGLAELTSTDTQYF
TGTGCCAGCAGTCTCCCGGGACTAGCGGAGTTAACTAGCACAGATACGCAGTATTTT
>TRBV7-2|-|-|TRBJ2-7|15
CASSLEGGHSYEQYF
TGTGCCAGCAGCTTAGAGGGGGGTCACTCCTACGAGCAGTACTTC
>TRBV7-8|-|few|TRBJ2-3|16
CASSLVISGYTDTQYF
TGTGCCAGCAGCTTAGTTATTAGTGGATACACAGATACGCAGTATTTT
>TRBV30|TRBD1|-|TRBJ1-1|13
CAWRRTGGTEAFF
TGTGCCTGGAGGAGGACAGGGGGCACTGAAGCTTTCTTT
>TRBV11-1|-|few|TRBJ2-6|20
CASSFPRGARARSGANVLTF
TGTGCCAGCAGCTTCCCGAGGGGTGCTCGGGCCCGCTCTGGGGCCAACGTCCTGACTTTC
>TRBV3-1|TRBD1|-|TRBJ2-7|17
CASSQDRGGQGSGEQYF
TGTGCCAGCAGCCAAGATCGTGGGGGACAGGGATCGGGCGAGCAGTACTTC
>TRBV7-8|-|-|TRBJ2-3|15
CASSFRGTYTDTQYF
TGTGCCAGCAGCTTTCGAGGGACTTATACGGATACGCAGTATTTT
>TRBV6-6|-|-|TRBJ2-2|13
CASSYSYTGELFF
TGTGCCAGCAGTTACTCGTACACCGGGGAGCTGTTTTTT
>TRBV11-2|-|few|TRBJ2-3|13
CASSYIMEDTQYF
TGTGCCAGCAGCTATATTATGGAGGATACGCAGTATTTT
>TRBV23-1|TRBD2|-|TRBJ2-7|15
CASARGTSGYYEQYF
TGCGCCAGCGCCCGAGGGACTAGCGGATACTACGAGCAGTACTTC
>TRBV7-9|-|few|TRBJ1-6|16
CASSSGTPGYNSPLHF
TGTGCCAGCAGCAGCGGGACACCAGGGTATAATTCACCCCTCCACTTT
>TRBV6-5|-|few|TRBJ2-1|14
CASSSLNRYNEQFF
TGTGCCAGCAGTTCACTAAACAGGTACAATGAGCAGTTCTTC
>TRBV10-1|-|-|TRBJ2-3|16
CASTEGQGGPTDTQYF
TGCGCCAGCACCGAAGGGCAGGGAGGTCCAACAGATACGCAGTATTTT
>TRBV11-2|-|many|TRBJ2-2|15
CASSLDLLSTGELFF
TGTGCCAGCAGCTTAGATTTATTGAGCACCGGGGAGCTGTTTTTT
>TRBV5-1|TRBD2|-|TRBJ2-5|16
CASSKGLAGTLETQYF
TGCGCCAGCAGCAAGGGACTAGCGGGGACGTTGGAGACCCAGTACTTC
>TRBV3-1|-|-|TRBJ2-1|15
CASSQEGLENNEQFF
TGTGCCAGCAGCCAAGAAGGACTGGAAAACAATGAGCAGTTCTTC
>TRBV6-2/TRBV6-3|-|-|TRBJ2-1|14
CASSYDGIYNEQFF
TGTGCCAGCAGTTATGACGGGATCTACAATGAGCAGTTCTTC
>TRBV3-1|-|-|TRBJ2-2|11
CASSQLGELFF
TGTGCCAGCAGCCAGCTCGGGGAGCTGTTTTTT
>TRBV7-2|-|-|TRBJ2-3|14
CASSPFLLTDTQYF
TGTGCCAGCAGCCCCTTTCTTCTCACAGATACGCAGTATTTT
>TRBV18|TRBD1|few|TRBJ2-3|13
CASSAGGPDTQYF
TGTGCCAGCTCGGCAGGGGGCCCAGATACGCAGTATTTT
>TRBV11-2|-|few|TRBJ2-1|16
CASSLDGRSSYNEQFF
TGTGCCAGCAGCTTAGATGGGCGGAGCTCCTACAATGAGCAGTTCTTC
>TRBV29-1|-|few|TRBJ1-1|13
CSVEVTGGTEAFF
TGCAGCGTTGAGGTTACGGGGGGCACTGAAGCTTTCTTT
>TRBV7-9|-|few|TRBJ2-5|11
CASSDPGTQYF
TGTGCCAGCAGCGACCCTGGGACCCAGTACTTC
>TRBV7-2|TRBD1|-|TRBJ2-1|15
CASSRDRGGDNEQFF
TGTGCCAGCAGCCGCGACAGGGGCGGGGACAATGAGCAGTTCTTC
>TRBV11-2|-|-|TRBJ2-1|13
CASSSRLGDEQFF
TGTGCCAGCAGCTCCAGGTTAGGGGATGAGCAGTTCTTC
>TRBV7-3|TRBD2|-|TRBJ2-5|15
CASSSMGLAVETQYF
TGTGCCAGCAGCTCGATGGGACTAGCGGTGGAGACCCAGTACTTC
>TRBV7-8|TRBD1|-|TRBJ1-1|17
CASSQGQGPVMNTEAFF
TGTGCCAGCAGCCAGGGACAGGGGCCCGTTATGAACACTGAAGCTTTCTTT
>TRBV29-1|-|few|TRBJ2-5|13
CSADPGHQETQYF
TGCAGCGCCGACCCGGGACACCAAGAGACCCAGTACTTC
>TRBV21-1|-|-|TRBJ2-1|18
CASSSGLTGQGIHNEQFF
TGTGCCAGCAGCTCTGGTCTCACGGGACAGGGAATCCACAATGAGCAGTTCTTC
>TRBV20-1|-|few|TRBJ2-1|11
CSAGRELKQFF
TGCAGTGCTGGCAGGGAGCTAAAGCAGTTCTTC
>TRBV4-1|TRBD1|-|TRBJ1-6|17
CASSQDKTGTGWSPLHF
TGCGCCAGCAGCCAAGATAAGACCGGGACAGGATGGTCACCCCTCCACTTT
>TRBV4-3|-|-|TRBJ1-1|16
CASSQAPGRVNTEAFF
TGCGCCAGCAGCCAAGCCCCGGGACGGGTGAACACTGAAGCTTTCTTT
>TRBV29-1|-|-|TRBJ2-3|15
CSVVGLRGGTDTQYF
TGCAGCGTTGTGGGTCTTCGGGGAGGCACAGATACGCAGTATTTT
>TRBV19|-|few|TRBJ1-1|14
CASSIGRASTEAFF
TGTGCCAGTAGTATTGGCCGGGCCAGTACTGAAGCTTTCTTT
>TRBV6-1|-|many|TRBJ2-3|17
CASSLIGGTGSTDTQYF
TGTGCCAGCAGCCTCATTGGAGGGACGGGAAGCACAGATACGCAGTATTTT
>TRBV20-1|TRBD1|many|TRBJ2-7|16
CSARDQAGTGAHEQYF
TGCAGTGCTAGAGACCAGGCCGGGACAGGGGCCCACGAGCAGTACTTC
>TRBV10-3|-|few|TRBJ1-3|15
CAISEWGTSGNTIYF
TGTGCCATCAGTGAGTGGGGAACCTCTGGAAACACCATATATTTT
>TRBV4-3|TRBD2|few|TRBJ2-3|17
CASSQSLLAGGRDTQYF
TGCGCCAGCAGCCAGTCGTTACTAGCGGGAGGAAGAGATACGCAGTATTTT
>TRBV10-3|TRBD2|few|TRBJ2-3|15
CAISAVGGPADTQYF
TGTGCCATCAGTGCGGTGGGAGGGCCTGCAGATACGCAGTATTTT
>TRBV12-3/TRBV12-4|-|-|TRBJ1-1|12
CASRPANTEAFF
TGTGCCAGCAGACCAGCGAACACTGAAGCTTTCTTT
>TRBV3-1|-|few|TRBJ1-4|13
CASGEWAKEKLFF
TGTGCCAGCGGGGAGTGGGCAAAGGAAAAACTGTTTTTT
>TRBV7-2|-|-|TRBJ2-3|15
CASSDGQRKVDTQYF
TGTGCCAGCAGCGACGGACAGAGGAAGGTAGATACGCAGTATTTT
>TRBV3-1|-|many|TRBJ2-3|14
CASSSRQSTDTQYF
TGTGCCAGCAGCTCTCGACAGAGCACAGATACGCAGTATTTT
>TRBV12-3/TRBV12-4|TRBD2|few|TRBJ2-1|19
CASSRELLAAQRSYNEQFF
TGTGCCAGCAGTCGGGAATTACTAGCGGCGCAACGCTCGTACAATGAGCAGTTCTTC
>TRBV10-3|TRBD2|few|TRBJ2-3|15
CAISGASGMVDTQYF
TGTGCCATCAGTGGTGCTAGCGGGATGGTGGATACGCAGTATTTT
>TRBV5-1|TRBD2|many|TRBJ2-7|15
CASSSGLAGPYEQYF
TGCGCCAGCAGCTCGGGACTAGCGGGTCCCTACGAGCAGTACTTC
>TRBV20-1|-|-|TRBJ2-1|10
CSAQSNEQFF
TGCAGTGCTCAATCCAATGAGCAGTTCTTC
>TRBV9|-|few|TRBJ1-2|12
CASSVSGLSYTF
TGTGCCAGCAGCGTATCGGGGTTAAGCTACACCTTC
>TRBV12-3/TRBV12-4|TRBD1|-|TRBJ2-7|15
CASSLLGTAFYEQYF
TGTGCCAGCAGTTTATTAGGGACAGCGTTTTACGAGCAGTACTTC
>TRBV27|-|-|TRBJ1-5|14
CASSLRGGIMPQHF
TGTGCCAGCAGTTTACGGGGGGGGATTATGCCCCAGCATTTT
>TRBV10-3|TRBD2|few|TRBJ2-4|14
CATVSGGKQNIQYF
TGTGCCACTGTTAGCGGGGGGAAACAAAACATTCAGTACTTC